Following are 18 T cell receptor beta chains from one sample sequenced in a study of neoadjuvant anti-PD-1 for oral cavity cancer. The method was immunoSEQ multiplex PCR; TCRdb's version includes in-frame clones alone and lacks a portion of them. There are some 15,000 clones in the sample; 65% to 80% occur only once, and 2.5% to 3% lies in the top ten. The specimen was PBMCs, collected before nivolumab (anti-PD-1) treatment. The receptors were gathered from a person between 35 and 79 years old with oral cavity squamous cell carcinoma.

The CDR3 here is CASSYIGNLFF. CDR3 bases: TGTGCCAGCAGTTATATCGGAAATCTGTTCTTC. The genes are TRBV7-9 and TRBJ2-1; D is ambiguous. V lost 6 bases and J lost 15, with 15 bases in between. Germline CDR1 is SEHNR and CDR2 is FQNEAQ (reference sequence). This CDR3 spans 11 amino acids.

The chain is built from TRBV5-1 and TRBJ2-7; D might be TRBD1 or TRBD2, each matching 5 bases. The V gene lost 4 bases and the J gene lost 3 bases, with 14 bases spanning the gap. The CDR3 covers 14 residues. Germline CDR1 SGHRS, CDR2 YFSETQ. For the CDR3, the DNA is TGCGCCAGCAGCCCGCAGGGACGTAGCTACGAGCAGTACTTC. Amino acids: CASSPQGRSYEQYF.

The chain couples TRBV19 to TRBJ2-2; 7 bases align to TRBD2. CDR3 size: 17 residues. The germline V gene encodes CDR1 LNHDA and CDR2 SQIVND (reference sequence). V dropped 3 bases and J dropped 4; count of bases not matched to a gene: 11. The CDR3 region is CASSISGGRWFTGELFF. CDR3 sequence (DNA): TGTGCCAGTAGTATTAGTGGCGGGAGATGGTTCACCGGGGAGCTGTTTTTT.

The V gene is TRBV30, the J gene TRBJ2-7; 8 bases fit TRBD1. Trimming cost V 2 bases and J 4 bases; bases outside gene matches: 1. CDR1 and CDR2 from the germline V gene are GTSNPN and SVGIG (reference sequence). The CDR3 extends over 12 amino acids. This chain's CDR3 is CAWSRDRYEQYF. For the CDR3, the DNA is TGTGCCTGGAGTCGGGACAGGTACGAGCAGTACTTC. Together with reference TRBV30 and TRBJ2-7, the CDR3 gives the full variable domain: SQTIHQWPATLVQPVGSPLSLECTVEGTSNPNLYWYRQAAGRGLQLLFYSVGIGQISSEVPQNLSASRPQDRQFILSSKKLLLSDSGFYLCAWSRDRYEQYFGPGTRLTVT.

The genes are TRBV19 and TRBJ2-7; D might be TRBD1 (5 bases). Germline values: CDR1 LNHDA, CDR2 SQIVND (reference sequence). This CDR3 spans 15 amino acids. V gave up 5 bases and J gave up 3 bases, with 17 bases separating them. CDR3 bases: TGTGCCAGTAGTCCTTTGTCCTGGCAGGGCTACGAGCAGTACTTC. Protein product: CASSPLSWQGYEQYF.

This clone was seen a handful of times. The rearrangement links TRBV19 to TRBJ2-1, with D perhaps TRBD2 (6 bases). Trimming left V 3 bases short and J 7 bases short, with 22 bases between. The CDR3 sequence is 17 residues long. Germline CDR1 reads LNHDA; CDR2 reads SQIVND (reference sequence). CDR3 in amino acids: CASSMEPPSGLRNEQFF. The CDR3 DNA reads as TGTGCCAGTAGTATGGAGCCCCCCTCGGGACTCCGAAATGAGCAGTTCTTC.

This sequence joins TRBV2 and TRBJ1-2; no reliable D call. The V and J ends lost 4 bases and 4 bases respectively, with 13 bases between them. Germline V gene lookup returns CDR1 SNHLY and CDR2 FYNNEI. The length of the CDR3 is 14 residues. The CDR3 loop reads CASSAGQTAYGYTF. DNA for the CDR3: TGTGCCAGCAGTGCTGGGCAAACCGCCTATGGCTACACCTTC. Full variable domain (outside the CDR3, taken from reference TRBV2 and TRBJ1-2): EPEVTQTPSHQVTQMGQEVILRCVPISNHLYFYWYRQILGQKVEFLVSFYNNEISEKSEIFDDQFSVERPDGSNFTLKIRSTKLEDSAMYFCASSAGQTAYGYTFGSGTRLTVV.

This chain joins TRBV7-2 and TRBJ1-4; 7 bases align to TRBD1. CDR3 size: 15 residues. From germline, CDR1 is SGHTA and CDR2 FQGNSA. The V segment lost 4 bases and the J segment 6 bases; nucleotides outside the gene matches: 8. The DNA of the CDR3 is TGTGCCAGCAGCTGGGCCGGGACAGATGATGAAAAACTGTTTTTT. Protein sequence: CASSWAGTDDEKLFF. The entire variable domain, with the rest obtained from reference TRBV7-2 and TRBJ1-4, is as follows: GAGVSQSPSNKVTEKGKDVELRCDPISGHTALYWYRQSLGQGLEFLIYFQGNSAPDKSGLPSDRFSAERTGGSVSTLTIQRTQQEDSAVYLCASSWAGTDDEKLFFGSGTQLSVL.

This clone was counted only a few times. This rearrangement joins TRBV19 to TRBJ2-7; D is unclear. Germline-derived CDR1 and CDR2 are LNHDA and SQIVND (reference sequence). V gave up 6 bases and J gave up 5 bases, with 17 bases separating them. The CDR3 sequence is 14 residues long. CDR3 nucleotides: TGTGCCAGTAGCACCTCTTTGGTCGCGGACGAGCAGTACTTC. Protein product: CASSTSLVADEQYF.

This chain links TRBV29-1 with TRBJ1-3; 9 positions agree with TRBD1. The V gene's germline CDR1 is SQVTM and CDR2 ANQGSEA. This CDR3 spans 15 amino acids. Trimming cost V 4 bases and J 0 bases; bases outside gene matches: 4. The CDR3 region is CSVVGTGSSGNTIYF. In DNA, the CDR3 is TGCAGCGTTGTCGGGACAGGGTCCTCTGGAAACACCATATATTTT.

V and J are TRBV5-1 and TRBJ2-7, with 9 bases matching TRBD2. Germline-derived CDR1 and CDR2 are SGHRS and YFSETQ. Trimming removed 1 base from V and 5 bases from J; junction bases left unmatched: 4. This CDR3 comprises 14 residues. The CDR3 region has the DNA TGCGCCAGCAGCTTGATAGCGGGGGCGGACGAGCAGTACTTC. Protein product: CASSLIAGADEQYF. The full variable domain, completed using reference TRBV5-1 and TRBJ2-7, is KAGVTQTPRYLIKTRGQQVTLSCSPISGHRSVSWYQQTPGQGLQFLFEYFSETQRNKGNFPGRFSGRQFSNSRSEMNVSTLELGDSALYLCASSLIAGADEQYFGPGTRLTVT.

The sample holds a few counts of this clone. The J gene is TRBJ1-4, the V gene TRBV4-1; TRBD1 aligns across 8 bases. The CDR3 length is 15 residues. Per germline, CDR1 MGHRA and CDR2 YSYEKL. J lost 1 base, V lost 6 bases, and 4 bases had no gene match. Here the CDR3 reads CASRGTGLTNEKLFF. CDR3 nucleotide sequence: TGCGCCAGCAGGGGGACAGGCCTAACTAATGAAAAACTGTTTTTT.

This CDR3 is CASSLASTSGTETQYF. In DNA form, the CDR3 reads TGCGCCAGCAGCTTGGCCTCGACTAGCGGGACTGAGACCCAGTACTTC. V and J are TRBV5-1 and TRBJ2-5; TRBD2 aligns across 11 bases. The V segment lost 0 bases and the J segment 5 bases; nucleotides outside the gene matches: 6. Germline V CDR1 and CDR2: SGHRS, YFSETQ. The CDR3 has 16 amino acids.

The rearrangement joins TRBV7-9 to TRBJ2-7; D uncertain. Germline loops: CDR1 SEHNR, CDR2 FQNEAQ (reference sequence). The length of the CDR3 is 17 residues. Trimming left V 1 base short and J 0 bases short, with 16 bases between. CDR3 amino acids: CASSLGGQSTYSYEQYF. The CDR3 DNA sequence: TGTGCCAGCAGCTTAGGCGGCCAGTCCACTTACTCCTACGAGCAGTACTTC.

The chain uses TRBV5-4 and TRBJ1-6; D gene unclear. The CDR3 loop spans 16 amino acids. Germline CDR1 SGHNT, CDR2 YYREEE (reference sequence). Trimming took off 1 base at V and 6 bases at J, with 14 bases between the two ends. The CDR3 is CASSLSGTAPNSPLHF. The CDR3 nucleotides are TGTGCCAGCAGCTTGAGTGGAACAGCACCTAATTCACCCCTCCACTTT.

The chain couples TRBV10-3 to TRBJ1-2; D ambiguous. CDR1 is ENHRY and CDR2 is SYGVKD in the germline V gene. This CDR3 has 12 residues. Trimming pared 8 bases from V and 0 bases from J, leaving 7 bases between. CDR3 sequence reads: CAIGEANYGYTF. In DNA, the CDR3 is TGTGCCATCGGCGAGGCTAACTATGGCTACACCTTC.

The CDR3 is CASSLETGRDLFF. The CDR3 region has the DNA TGTGCCAGCAGTCTCGAGACAGGGCGCGACCTGTTTTTT. V gene TRBV6-5 combines with J gene TRBJ1-4, with 7 bases aligning to TRBD1. Germline trimming cut 5 bases from V and 14 bases from J; bases unmatched to any gene: 11. This CDR3 spans 13 amino acids. Germline V lookup: CDR1 MNHEY, CDR2 SVGAGI.

V gene TRBV7-3 combines with J gene TRBJ2-2; D remains ambiguous. The V end was cut by 4 bases, the J end by 6 bases, with 9 bases between. This CDR3 has 13 amino acids. The germline V gene has CDR1 SGHTA and CDR2 FQGTGA. This CDR3 reads CASSSLSAGELFF. CDR3 DNA sequence: TGTGCCAGCAGCTCCCTATCAGCCGGGGAGCTGTTTTTT.